This T cell receptor (beta chain) originates from a study of immune characterization of retroperitoneal liposarcoma. This CDR3 region has 18 residues. V dropped 0 bases and J dropped 1; count of bases not matched to a gene: 7. Germline V CDR1 and CDR2: WNHNN, SYGVQD (reference sequence). MiXCR, run by TCRdb on the PCR reads, gives a single entry per CDR3 protein. The sample has about 11,000 distinct CDR3 sequences; around 28% are singletons. The material sequenced was tumor tissue. The receptor was isolated from a male donor with retroperitoneal liposarcoma. The chain uses TRBV10-1 and TRBJ2-3; 10 bases line up with TRBD2. CDR3 coding DNA: TGCGCCAGCAGTGAGTCGTATACTAGCGGGGACGGCACAGATACGCAGTATTTT. Translated: CASSESYTSGDGTDTQYF.